The clone carrying this T cell receptor (beta chain) came up many times. Its antigen is still unknown. TCRbeta library preparation incorporated unique molecular identifiers. Each CDR3 protein gets one entry after TCRdb re-called the PCR reads with MiXCR. The sample records 95,000 to 120,000 distinct CDR3 sequences, approximately 6.4% being singletons. These data originate in a study of T-cell reconstitution after alpha-beta-depleted transplantation in children. Points from the study as a whole: Newly generated T cells supplied most T-cell counts and diversity one year post-transplant.

V was clipped by 4 bases and J by 6 bases, with 13 bases between them. This CDR3 contains 13 residues. The germline CDR1 and CDR2 sequences are SGHRS and YFSETQ. Sequenced material: PBMCs, mostly from graft donor cells, taken 360 days after TCRalphabeta/CD19-depleted stem cell transplant. The receptor was derived from a male patient between 2 and 15 years old who had a stem cell transplant for acute lymphoblastic leukemia, so the T cells may come from the graft donor. The J gene is TRBJ1-2, the V gene TRBV5-1; D ambiguous. The CDR3 DNA sequence: TGCGCCAGCAGCGTCCGGACCGGCAATGGCTACACCTTC. It translates to CASSVRTGNGYTF.